The present TCR beta chain was sequenced within a study of metastatic and nonmetastatic thyroid tumors. On the study more broadly: Repertoires from malignant and benign thyroid patients were compared across blood and tumor or nodule tissue.

The germline CDR1 and CDR2 sequences are SGHVS and FQNEAQ. The CDR3 runs 13 residues. Trimming stripped 5 bases from V and 3 bases from J, with 11 bases between. Before thyroid surgery, none of the patients had received any treatment. In the study's own analysis: A classifier for distant metastasis in papillary thyroid cancer was constructed using CDR3 differences observed across clinicopathological groups. TCRdb re-processed the PCR reads through MiXCR. For this entry, the V and J calls and clone size follow TCRdb and not the study's own pipeline. The data contain approximately 7,900 clones, approximately 24% of them singletons.

V is TRBV7-8 and J is TRBJ2-7; tentative D call: TRBD2 (6 bases). This clonotype originated in a female donor with papillary thyroid cancer or a benign thyroid nodule (not recorded which). Some clones in this sample may be carry-over from other donors' samples. Sequences were obtained from adjacent normal tissue. CDR3 residues: CASSLGLSYEQYF. CDR3 coding DNA: TGTGCCAGCAGCCTGGGACTTAGCTACGAGCAGTACTTC.